The 4 T cell receptor beta chains below all came from one sample that was sequenced in a study of blood T cell repertoires in COVID-19. Produced via immunoSEQ multiplex PCR; TCRdb's table is partial and in-frame only. The table lists roughly 670,000 clones, 90% of them singletons. Sequenced material: peripheral blood. Source of these receptors: a woman aged 18-35 years with acute or convalescent COVID-19.

The J gene is TRBJ2-1, the V gene TRBV11-2, with 9 nucleotides matching TRBD2. Germline V gene data show CDR1 as SGHAT and CDR2 as FQNNGV. CDR3 length: 15 residues. V lost 3 bases to trimming and J lost 8 bases; unmatched junction nucleotides: 8. The CDR3 sequence is CASSLFSGGGYEQFF. CDR3 nucleotide sequence: TGTGCCAGCAGCTTGTTTAGCGGGGGTGGCTATGAGCAGTTCTTC. Filled out from reference TRBV11-2 and TRBJ2-1, the complete variable domain reads EAGVAQSPRYKIIEKRQSVAFWCNPISGHATLYWYQQILGQGPKLLIQFQNNGVVDDSQLPKDRFSAERLKGVDSTLKIQPAKLEDSAVYLCASSLFSGGGYEQFFGPGTRLTVL.

This chain uses TRBV18 with TRBJ1-1; 8 nucleotides align to TRBD1. The CDR3 loop spans 19 amino acids. V was pared by 1 base and J by 3 bases, with 16 bases of the junction left unmatched. Germline CDR1 reads KGHSH; CDR2 reads LQKENI. CDR3 sequence: CASSPLGRDRTPGDTEAFF. The CDR3 DNA reads as TGTGCCAGCTCACCACTGGGGAGGGACAGGACACCCGGAGACACTGAAGCTTTCTTT.

V gene TRBV5-1 combines with J gene TRBJ2-5; D ambiguous. Germline V gives CDR1 SGHRS, CDR2 YFSETQ. The CDR3 covers 11 residues. The V end lost 1 base, the J end lost 5 bases, and 3 bases lay between the germline ends. CDR3 sequence (DNA): TGCGCCAGCAGCTTGAGCGAGACCCAGTACTTC. It codes for CASSLSETQYF.

V is TRBV28 and J is TRBJ1-6; TRBD1 agrees at 9 bases. Germline loops: CDR1 MDHEN, CDR2 SYDVKM. The CDR3 consists of 18 residues. The V gene end was trimmed by 1 base and the J gene end by 5 bases; junction bases not matched to a gene: 9. For the CDR3, the DNA is TGTGCCAGCAGTTTATTCCCCTTCCGGGACAGGGATAATTCACCCCTCCACTTT. Protein product: CASSLFPFRDRDNSPLHF.